This TCR beta chain was observed in a study of blood T cell repertoires in COVID-19. Sequencing used immunoSEQ multiplex PCR; TCRdb keeps in-frame clones, though not all of them. The sample includes some 180,000 clones, around 76% of them seen just once. Germline V CDR1 and CDR2: PRHDT, FYEKMQ (reference sequence). Trimming removed 0 bases from V and 6 bases from J; junction bases left unmatched: 5. The CDR3 extends over 15 amino acids. The chain couples TRBV13 to TRBJ2-5; TRBD2 aligns across 9 bases. This receptor was identified in an older woman with COVID-19, enrolled during active disease. The sample was peripheral blood. As DNA, the CDR3 is TGTGCCAGCAGCTTAGGCCAAGGGACTAGCAAGACCCAGTACTTC. Amino acids: CASSLGQGTSKTQYF.